Presented here are 8 T cell receptor beta chains from one specimen sequenced in a study of molecular identifiers for immune sequencing clone quantification. TCRdb recomputed calls from the PCR reads with MiXCR, one row per CDR3 protein. The data hold about 640,000 distinct CDR3 sequences, with just under 20% observed a single time. Sequenced: naive CD8+ T cells from blood, with Jurkat cell RNA spiked in. Subset reported: FACS-sorted CD8+CD4-CCR7+CD45RA+ naive T cells. The receptor set was obtained from a human donor in good health. Some libraries in this study had Jurkat cell RNA spiked in.

Regarding this clonotype: A read error may explain this, as a much larger clone is one base away. The conserved phenylalanine or tryptophan normally closing the CDR3 is absent here, so this likely arose from a read error. The chain carries TRBV5-6 and TRBJ2-3; 9 nucleotides agree with TRBD2. V lost 0 bases and J lost 2; bases outside the gene matches: 4. The CDR3 has 16 residues. Germline CDR1 reads SGHDT; CDR2 reads YYEEEE. In nucleotides, the CDR3 is TGTGCCAGCAGCTTGGAGCTAGCGGGACCCACAGATACGCAGTATGTT. Protein: CASSLELAGPTDTQYV.

This clonotype was found a few times. The chain recombines TRBV20-1 with TRBJ2-3; the match to TRBD2 covers 9 bases. The CDR3 consists of 16 residues. After removal of 1 base from V and 6 bases from J, the junction contained 11 bases not matched to a gene. The V gene's germline CDR1 is DFQATT and CDR2 SNEGSKA (reference sequence). The CDR3 DNA is TGCAGTGCTAGAGGCCCCGTAGCGGGAGAGTGGGATACGCAGTATTTT. Translated, it gives CSARGPVAGEWDTQYF.

This clonotype was found many times. The chain links TRBV20-1 to TRBJ2-3, with TRBD2 matching 8 bases. This CDR3 spans 20 amino acids. With V trimmed by 2 bases and J by 4 bases, 23 bases remained unmatched. Germline values: CDR1 DFQATT, CDR2 SNEGSKA (reference sequence). CDR3 DNA sequence: TGCAGTGCTAGATACTCCCCCCTCCGATTTAGCGGGAATAATCCAGATACGCAGTATTTT. It specifies CSARYSPLRFSGNNPDTQYF.

This clonotype was seen a few times. V usage is TRBV6-5 and J usage is TRBJ1-4; maybe TRBD1 (5 bases). From germline, CDR1 is MNHEY and CDR2 SVGAGI. Between the trimmed V and J ends, which lost 6 bases and 4 bases, there was a span of 21 bases. This CDR3 has 17 amino acids. The CDR3 DNA sequence: TGTGCCAGCAGCCCCGGCCTGCGGGGCTACCTTAATGAAAAACTGTTTTTT. Encoded protein: CASSPGLRGYLNEKLFF.

The CDR3 bases are TGTGCCAGCAGCTTATTCGGGGGCGACACCGGGGAGCTGTTTTTT. It yields the protein CASSLFGGDTGELFF. V usage is TRBV7-6 and J usage is TRBJ2-2; D tentatively reads TRBD1 or TRBD2 (6 bases each). V shed 2 bases and J shed 3 bases, with 10 bases lying between them. This CDR3 is built from 15 residues. In germline, CDR1 is SGHVS, CDR2 FNYEAQ.

With regard to this clonotype: A read error may explain this, as a much larger clone is one base away. This chain joins TRBV10-3 and TRBJ2-1; 7 bases map to TRBD2. The V gene's germline CDR1 is ENHRY and CDR2 SYGVKD. The CDR3 is 14 amino acids. CDR3 nucleotide sequence: TGTGCCATCAGCGGGGGGTCCCTACGCGATGAGCAGCTCTTC. Translating gives CAISGGSLRDEQLF.

With respect to this clonotype: A much more abundant neighbour one base away suggests this may be a read error. V usage is TRBV7-9 and J usage is TRBJ2-2, with TRBD1 matching over 9 bases. Germline values: CDR1 SEHNR, CDR2 FQNEAQ (reference sequence). Unmatched junction bases numbered 5, after V lost 8 bases and J lost 1 base. This CDR3 contains 15 residues. The CDR3 nucleotides read TGTGCCAGCGTCGGGGGACAGGGGAACACCGGGGAGCTGTTTTTT. Amino acids: CASVGGQGNTGELFF.

Points on this clonotype: This could be a read error, since a much larger clone is one nucleotide away. The chain is built from TRBV6-5 and TRBJ2-2; D gene ambiguous. Germline lookup yields CDR1 MNHEY and CDR2 SVGAGI. The length of the CDR3 is 15 residues. This chain's CDR3 is CASSHSRQNTGELFF. CDR3 coding DNA: TGTGCCAGCAGTCACTCGAGGCAGAACACCGGGGAGCTGTTTTTT.